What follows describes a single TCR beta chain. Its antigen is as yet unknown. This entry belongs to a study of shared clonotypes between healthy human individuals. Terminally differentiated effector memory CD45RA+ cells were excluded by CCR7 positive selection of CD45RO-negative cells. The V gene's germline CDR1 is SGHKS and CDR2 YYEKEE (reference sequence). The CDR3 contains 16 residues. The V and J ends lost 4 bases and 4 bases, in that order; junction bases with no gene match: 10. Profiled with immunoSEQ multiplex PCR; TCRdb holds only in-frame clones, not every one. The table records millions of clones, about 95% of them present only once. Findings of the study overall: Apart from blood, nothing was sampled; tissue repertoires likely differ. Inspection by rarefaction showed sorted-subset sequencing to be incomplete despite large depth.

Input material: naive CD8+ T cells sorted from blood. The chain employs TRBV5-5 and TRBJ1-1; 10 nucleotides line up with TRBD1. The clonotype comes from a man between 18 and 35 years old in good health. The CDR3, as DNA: TGTGCCAGCAGCCACCGACCGGGACAGGGGTCCACTGAAGCTTTCTTT. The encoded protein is CASSHRPGQGSTEAFF.